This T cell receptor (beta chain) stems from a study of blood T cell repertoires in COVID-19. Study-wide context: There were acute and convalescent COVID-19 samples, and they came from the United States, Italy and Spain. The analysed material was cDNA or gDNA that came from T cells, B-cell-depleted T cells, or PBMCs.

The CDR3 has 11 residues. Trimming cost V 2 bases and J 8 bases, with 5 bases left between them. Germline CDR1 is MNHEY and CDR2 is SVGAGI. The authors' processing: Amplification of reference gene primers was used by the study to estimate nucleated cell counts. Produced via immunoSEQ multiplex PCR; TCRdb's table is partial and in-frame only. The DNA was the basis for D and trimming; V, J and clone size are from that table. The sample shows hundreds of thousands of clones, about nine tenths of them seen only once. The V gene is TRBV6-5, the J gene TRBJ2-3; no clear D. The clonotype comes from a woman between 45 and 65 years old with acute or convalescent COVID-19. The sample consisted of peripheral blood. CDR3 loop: CASSYMSTQYF. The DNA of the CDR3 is TGTGCCAGCAGTTACATGAGTACGCAGTATTTT.